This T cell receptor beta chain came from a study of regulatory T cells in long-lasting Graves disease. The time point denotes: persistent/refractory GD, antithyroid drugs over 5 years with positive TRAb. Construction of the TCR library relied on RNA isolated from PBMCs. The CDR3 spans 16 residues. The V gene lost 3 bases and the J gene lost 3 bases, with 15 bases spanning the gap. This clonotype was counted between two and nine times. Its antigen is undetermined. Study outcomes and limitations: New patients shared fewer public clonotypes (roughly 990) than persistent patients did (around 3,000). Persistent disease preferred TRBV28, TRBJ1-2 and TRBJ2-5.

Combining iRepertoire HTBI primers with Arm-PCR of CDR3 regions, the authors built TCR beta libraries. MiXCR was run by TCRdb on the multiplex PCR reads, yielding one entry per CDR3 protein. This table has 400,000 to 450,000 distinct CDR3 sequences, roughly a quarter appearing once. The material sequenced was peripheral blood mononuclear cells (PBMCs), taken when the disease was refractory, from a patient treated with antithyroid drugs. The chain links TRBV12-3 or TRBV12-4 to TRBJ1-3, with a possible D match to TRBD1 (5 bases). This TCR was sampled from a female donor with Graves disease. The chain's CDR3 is CASSLLQGNVGNTIYF. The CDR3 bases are TGTGCCAGCAGTTTGCTCCAGGGTAACGTTGGAAACACCATATATTTT.